Listed below are T cell receptor beta chains from one sample, sequenced in a study of blood T cell repertoires in COVID-19. Clones were read by immunoSEQ multiplex PCR, and TCRdb kept only the in-frame ones, dropping some. The data contain about 35,000 clones, 83% of them singletons. Source material: peripheral blood. The receptors stem from a man aged 50 to 59 with acute or convalescent COVID-19. The CDR3 runs from the conserved cysteine through the conserved F or W. A D gene is named only where the DNA matches it firmly. The size entry is marked missing in some rows and otherwise reads once, few, many or a size class.

abundance	len	d_gene	v_gene	j_gene	CDR3nt	CDR3aa
-	15	-	TRBV5-6	TRBJ2-1	TGTGCCAGCACCCTAGGGGGGGTGTCCTACAATGAGCAGTTCTTC	CASTLGGVSYNEQFF
-	16	TRBD2	TRBV9	TRBJ2-1	TGTGCCAGCAGCGTTGGGACTAGCTTTCCCTACAATGAGCAGTTCTTC	CASSVGTSFPYNEQFF
few	14	-	TRBV2	TRBJ2-7	TGTGCCAGCAGTATGACAGTGTGGGCCTACGAGCAGTACTTC	CASSMTVWAYEQYF
-	17	-	TRBV19	TRBJ1-5	TGTGCCAGTAGTATCCCAGGGGTGTGGGATAGCAATCAGCCCCAGCATTTT	CASSIPGVWDSNQPQHF
-	14	TRBD1	TRBV6-5	TRBJ2-3	TGTGCCAGCAGAACAGGGGGAGTTGCAGATACGCAGTATTTT	CASRTGGVADTQYF
-	14	-	TRBV5-1	TRBJ1-4	TGCGCCAGCAGCTCGGACAGAGTCAATGAAAAACTGTTTTTT	CASSSDRVNEKLFF
-	13	TRBD1	TRBV12-3/TRBV12-4	TRBJ2-1	TGTGCCAGCAGGCAGACAGGGAACAATGAGCAGTTCTTC	CASRQTGNNEQFF
-	15	-	TRBV3-1/TRBV3-2	TRBJ1-4	TGTGCCAGCAGCCAAGACTGGCGGGGGTCTCGAAAACTGTTTTTT	CASSQDWRGSRKLFF
-	17	-	TRBV21-1	TRBJ1-5	TGTGCCAGCGGTTTTGTTGGACAGGGGGAGATGGGTCAGCCCCAGCATTTT	CASGFVGQGEMGQPQHF
-	13	-	TRBV14	TRBJ2-7	TGTGCCAGCAGCCGAACTTTTGCCTCCCCGTCCTACTTC	CASSRTFASPSYF